This TCR beta chain was identified in a study of cytomegalovirus exposure and HLA in healthy donors. Study results and limitations: Among the CMV-associated chains, three were confirmed in vitro as specific for CMV antigens. Earlier analysis found most TCR beta V segments productive about 90% or about 30% of the time.

Trimming pared 3 bases from V and 4 bases from J, leaving 17 bases between. Germline assignment: CDR1 SGDLS and CDR2 YYNGEE. The CDR3 has 15 amino acids. Healthy bone marrow donors made up the cohort. In the case of this clone: What it binds is unknown.

PCR amplification relied on 60 Vbeta primers (plus 13 Jbeta primers). This table comes from immunoSEQ multiplex PCR, and its TCRdb copy is limited to in-frame clones, with some not included. Of 120,000 to 150,000 clones listed, about two thirds are singletons. The receptor was derived from a man aged 35 to 55 in good health and CMV-seronegative. The chain joins TRBV9 to TRBJ2-7; possibly TRBD1 for D (5 bases). What was sequenced was PBMCs. The CDR3 reads CASSGSPQAEYEQYF. CDR3 coding DNA: TGTGCCAGCAGCGGGAGCCCACAGGCGGAGTACGAGCAGTACTTC.